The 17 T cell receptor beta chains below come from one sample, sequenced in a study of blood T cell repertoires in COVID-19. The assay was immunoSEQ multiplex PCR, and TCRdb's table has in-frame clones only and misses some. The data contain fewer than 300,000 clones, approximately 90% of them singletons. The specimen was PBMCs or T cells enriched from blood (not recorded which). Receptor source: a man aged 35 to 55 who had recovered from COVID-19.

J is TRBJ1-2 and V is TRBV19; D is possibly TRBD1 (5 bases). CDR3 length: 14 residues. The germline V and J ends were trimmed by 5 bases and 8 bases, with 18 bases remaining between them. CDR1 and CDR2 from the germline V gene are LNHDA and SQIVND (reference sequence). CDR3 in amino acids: CASSPQGLLWGYTF. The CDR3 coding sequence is TGTGCCAGTAGTCCCCAGGGCCTCTTATGGGGCTACACCTTC.

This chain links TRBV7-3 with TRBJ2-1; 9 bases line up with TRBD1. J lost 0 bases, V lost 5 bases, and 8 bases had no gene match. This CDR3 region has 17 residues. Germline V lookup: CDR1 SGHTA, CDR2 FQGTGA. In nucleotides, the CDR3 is TGTGCCAGCAGCGGGGCCCAGGGACAGGGCTCCTACAATGAGCAGTTCTTC. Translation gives CASSGAQGQGSYNEQFF.

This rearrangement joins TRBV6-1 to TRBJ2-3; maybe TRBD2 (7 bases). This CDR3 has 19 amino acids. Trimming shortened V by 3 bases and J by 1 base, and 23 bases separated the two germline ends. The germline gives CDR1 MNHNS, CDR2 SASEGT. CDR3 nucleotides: TGTGCCAGCAGTGACCCTCTTGGGGGGCGGGAGTTGGGCACAGATACGCAGTATTTT. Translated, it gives CASSDPLGGRELGTDTQYF.

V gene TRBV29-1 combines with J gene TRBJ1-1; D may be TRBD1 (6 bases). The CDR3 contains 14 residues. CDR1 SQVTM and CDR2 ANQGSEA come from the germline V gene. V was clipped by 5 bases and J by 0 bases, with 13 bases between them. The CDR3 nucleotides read TGCAGCGTTCCTAGGACAGACATGAACACTGAAGCTTTCTTT. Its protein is CSVPRTDMNTEAFF.

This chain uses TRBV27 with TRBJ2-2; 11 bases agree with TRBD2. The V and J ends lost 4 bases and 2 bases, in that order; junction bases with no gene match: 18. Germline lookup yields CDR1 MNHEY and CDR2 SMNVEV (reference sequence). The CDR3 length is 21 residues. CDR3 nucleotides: TGTGCCAGCAGTTCCCGTCTAGCGGGGGGCCGAAGTTACGTTAACACCGGGGAGCTGTTTTTT. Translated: CASSSRLAGGRSYVNTGELFF.

The CDR3 protein is CASSPGVGYGYTF. DNA for the CDR3: TGTGCCAGCAGTCCGGGAGTGGGCTATGGCTACACCTTC. J is TRBJ1-2 and V is TRBV12-3 or TRBV12-4; D not certain. This CDR3 comprises 13 residues. V lost 5 bases and J 4 bases, leaving 11 bases between the germline ends.

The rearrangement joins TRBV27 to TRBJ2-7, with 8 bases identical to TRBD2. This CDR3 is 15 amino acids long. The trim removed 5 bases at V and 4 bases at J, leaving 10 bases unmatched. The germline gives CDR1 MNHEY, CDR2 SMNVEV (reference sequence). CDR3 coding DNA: TGTGCCAGCAGTCCTGATAGCGGGACGGGATACGAGCAGTACTTC. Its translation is CASSPDSGTGYEQYF.

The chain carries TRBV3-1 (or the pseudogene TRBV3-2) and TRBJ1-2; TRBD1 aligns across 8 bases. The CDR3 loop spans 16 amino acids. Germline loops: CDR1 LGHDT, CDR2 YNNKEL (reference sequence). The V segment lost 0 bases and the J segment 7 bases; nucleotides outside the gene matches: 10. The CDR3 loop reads CASSQESRQGASGYTF. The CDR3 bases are TGTGCCAGCAGCCAAGAGTCTAGGCAGGGGGCTTCTGGCTACACCTTC.

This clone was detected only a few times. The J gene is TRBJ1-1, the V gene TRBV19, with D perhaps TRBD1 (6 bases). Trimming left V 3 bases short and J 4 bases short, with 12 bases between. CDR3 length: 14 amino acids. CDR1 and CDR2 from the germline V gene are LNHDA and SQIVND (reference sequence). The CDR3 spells CASSIKGDGTEAFF. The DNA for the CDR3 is TGTGCCAGTAGTATTAAGGGGGACGGCACTGAAGCTTTCTTT.

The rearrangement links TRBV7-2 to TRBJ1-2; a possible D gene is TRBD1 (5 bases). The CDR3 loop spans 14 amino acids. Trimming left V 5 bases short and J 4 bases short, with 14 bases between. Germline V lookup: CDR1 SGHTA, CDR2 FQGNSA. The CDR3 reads CASSPAGRSYGYTF. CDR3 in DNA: TGTGCCAGCAGCCCCGCGGGGCGGTCCTATGGCTACACCTTC.

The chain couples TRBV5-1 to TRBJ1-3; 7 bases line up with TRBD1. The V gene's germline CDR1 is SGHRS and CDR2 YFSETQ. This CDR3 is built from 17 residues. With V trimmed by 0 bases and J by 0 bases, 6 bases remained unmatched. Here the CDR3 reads CASSLEGTAYSGNTIYF. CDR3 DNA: TGCGCCAGCAGCTTGGAAGGGACAGCCTACTCTGGAAACACCATATATTTT.

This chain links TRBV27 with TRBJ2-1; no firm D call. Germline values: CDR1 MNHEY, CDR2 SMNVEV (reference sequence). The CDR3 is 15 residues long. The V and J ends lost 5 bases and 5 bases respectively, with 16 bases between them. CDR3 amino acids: CASSPPYPGDNEQFF. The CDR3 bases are TGTGCCAGCAGTCCTCCATACCCCGGAGACAATGAGCAGTTCTTC.

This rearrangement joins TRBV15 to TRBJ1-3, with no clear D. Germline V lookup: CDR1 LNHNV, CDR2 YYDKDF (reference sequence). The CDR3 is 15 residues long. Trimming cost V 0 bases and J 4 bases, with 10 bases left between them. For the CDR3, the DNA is TGTGCCACCAGCAGAGATCTCGGGGAGGGAAACACCATATATTTT. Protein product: CATSRDLGEGNTIYF.

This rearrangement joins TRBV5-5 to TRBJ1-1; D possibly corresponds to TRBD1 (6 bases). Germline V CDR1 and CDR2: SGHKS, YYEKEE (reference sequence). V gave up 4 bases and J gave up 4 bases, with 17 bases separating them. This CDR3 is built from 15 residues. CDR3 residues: CASSPRTVVGTEAFF. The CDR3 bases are TGTGCCAGCAGCCCTAGGACAGTTGTGGGCACTGAAGCTTTCTTT.

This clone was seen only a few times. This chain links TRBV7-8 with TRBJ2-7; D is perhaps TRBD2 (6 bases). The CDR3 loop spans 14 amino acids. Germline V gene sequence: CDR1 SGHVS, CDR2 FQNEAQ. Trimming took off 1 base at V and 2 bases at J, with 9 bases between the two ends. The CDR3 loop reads CASSLEEGPYEQYF. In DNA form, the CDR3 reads TGTGCCAGCAGCTTAGAGGAGGGCCCCTACGAGCAGTACTTC.

The CDR3 region has the DNA TGTGCCAGCAGGGGGACAGGACAAGAGACCCAGTACTTC. This encodes CASRGTGQETQYF. This rearrangement joins TRBV2 to TRBJ2-5; TRBD1 matches 8 bases. Germline CDR1 reads SNHLY; CDR2 reads FYNNEI. Germline trimming cut 6 bases from V and 2 bases from J; bases unmatched to any gene: 2. This CDR3 comprises 13 residues. The whole variable domain, remainder taken from reference TRBV2 and TRBJ2-5, is EPEVTQTPSHQVTQMGQEVILRCVPISNHLYFYWYRQILGQKVEFLVSFYNNEISEKSEIFDDQFSVERPDGSNFTLKIRSTKLEDSAMYFCASRGTGQETQYFGPGTRLLVL.

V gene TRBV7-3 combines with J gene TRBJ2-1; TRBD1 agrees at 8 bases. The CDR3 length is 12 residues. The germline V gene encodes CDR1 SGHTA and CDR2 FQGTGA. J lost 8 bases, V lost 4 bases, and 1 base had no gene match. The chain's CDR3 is CASSSTGDEQFF. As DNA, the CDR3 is TGTGCCAGCAGCTCGACAGGGGATGAGCAGTTCTTC. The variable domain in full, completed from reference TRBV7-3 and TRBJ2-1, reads GAGVSQTPSNKVTEKGKYVELRCDPISGHTALYWYRQSLGQGPEFLIYFQGTGAADDSGLPNDRFFAVRPEGSVSTLKIQRTERGDSAVYLCASSSTGDEQFFGPGTRLTVL.